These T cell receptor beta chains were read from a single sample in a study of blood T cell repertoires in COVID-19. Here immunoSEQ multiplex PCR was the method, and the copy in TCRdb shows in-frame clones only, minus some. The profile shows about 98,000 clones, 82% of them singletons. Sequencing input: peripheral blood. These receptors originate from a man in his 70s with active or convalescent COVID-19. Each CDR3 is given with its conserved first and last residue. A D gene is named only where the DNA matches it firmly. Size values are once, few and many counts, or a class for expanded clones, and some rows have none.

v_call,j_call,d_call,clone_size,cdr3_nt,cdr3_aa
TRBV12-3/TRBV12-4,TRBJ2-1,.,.,TGTGCCAGCAGTTTAGTCAACTTATTGCAGTTCTTC,CASSLVNLLQFF
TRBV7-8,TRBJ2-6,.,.,TGTGCCAGCAGCTTACTTCTTTTCCGGTCTGGGGCCAACGTCCTGACTTTC,CASSLLLFRSGANVLTF
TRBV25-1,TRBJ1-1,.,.,TGTGCCAGCGGACCCCGGCGGGGCGTGAATGCTTTCTTT,CASGPRRGVNAFF
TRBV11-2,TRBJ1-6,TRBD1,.,TGTGCCAGCAGCCACGGACAGGCCCCCCACTTT,CASSHGQAPHF
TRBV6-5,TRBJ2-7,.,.,TGTGCCAGCAACAGGTTAGGGTCCAACGAGCAGTACTTC,CASNRLGSNEQYF
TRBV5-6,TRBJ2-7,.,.,TGTGCCAGCAGCTTGGGACAGCTTTACGAGCAGTACTTC,CASSLGQLYEQYF
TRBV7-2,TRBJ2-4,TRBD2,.,TGTGCCAGCAGTCCCACGGGGGGGCTTGCCAAAAACATTCAGTACTTC,CASSPTGGLAKNIQYF
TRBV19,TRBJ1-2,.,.,TGTGCCAGTAGACGGGGAGGCGTGGGTCCGGCCAACTATGGCTACACCTTC,CASRRGGVGPANYGYTF
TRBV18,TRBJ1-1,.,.,TGTGCCAGCTCACCGGCTCTGAACACTGAAGCTTTCTTT,CASSPALNTEAFF
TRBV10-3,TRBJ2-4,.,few,TGTGCCATCAGTGAGTCGAGGTCCAGTTTAAACATTCAGTACTTC,CAISESRSSLNIQYF
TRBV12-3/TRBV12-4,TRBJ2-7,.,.,TGTGCCAGCAGTTTAGACAGAACCTACGAGCAGTACTTC,CASSLDRTYEQYF